Presented here are 14 T cell receptor beta chains from one specimen sequenced in a study of technical replicates of blood from a few donors. Only in-frame clones appear in the TCRdb table, and some are missing; sequencing was by immunoSEQ multiplex PCR. The sample has around 65,000 clones, about 87% seen once; the top ten hold 4.6%. Sequencing input: PBMCs. Every receptor here comes from a human donor in good health. Some clones in this sample may be carry-over from other donors' samples.

The V and J genes are TRBV6-6 and TRBJ2-7, with a tentative D call TRBD1 (6 bases). V was cut by 3 bases and J by 3 bases, with 9 bases left in between. Germline V lookup: CDR1 MNHNY, CDR2 SVGAGI (reference sequence). The CDR3 is 13 amino acids. CDR3 sequence reads: CASSYNRDYEQYF. The CDR3 region has the DNA TGTGCCAGCAGTTATAACAGGGACTACGAGCAGTACTTC.

The V and J genes are TRBV18 and TRBJ2-7; TRBD2 aligns across 15 bases. Trimming removed 3 bases from V and 5 bases from J; junction bases left unmatched: 5. This CDR3 is 16 amino acids long. Germline V lookup: CDR1 KGHSH, CDR2 LQKENI. The CDR3 sequence is CASSPRTSGGADEQYF. DNA of the CDR3: TGTGCCAGCTCACCCAGGACTAGCGGGGGGGCTGACGAGCAGTACTTC.

Worth noting for this clone: This clone may be a read error of a much larger clone one base away. Here the CDR3 reads CASSQELRDRFNGQFF. In DNA form, the CDR3 reads TGCGCCAGCAGCCAAGAACTACGGGACAGGTTCAATGGGCAGTTCTTC. The chain joins TRBV4-3 to TRBJ2-1; TRBD1 agrees at 8 bases. There are 16 residues in the CDR3. The V gene's germline CDR1 is LGHNA and CDR2 YSLEER.

This clone was detected once. This rearrangement joins TRBV29-1 to TRBJ2-1, with D hard to call. Germline V lookup: CDR1 SQVTM, CDR2 ANQGSEA. The V and J ends lost 7 bases and 0 bases respectively, with 13 bases between them. This CDR3 has 14 amino acids. CDR3 in amino acids: CSANSPSSYNEQFF. The CDR3 DNA is TGCAGCGCCAATTCCCCCAGCTCCTACAATGAGCAGTTCTTC.

V gene TRBV7-8 combines with J gene TRBJ1-2; 7 bases agree with TRBD1. The CDR3 contains 16 residues. J gave up 6 bases and V 3 bases, and 13 bases lay outside the gene matches. CDR1 is SGHVS, CDR2 FQNEAQ, per germline. CDR3 bases: TGTGCCAGCAGCTTCCAAAGACAGGGCCAAATTAATGGCTACACCTTC. It encodes CASSFQRQGQINGYTF.

This chain uses TRBV6-4 with TRBJ1-1; no reliable D call. Germline lookup yields CDR1 MRHNA and CDR2 SNTAGT. This CDR3 is built from 17 residues. With 2 bases removed from V and 1 base from J, the gap between germline ends came to 17 bases. The CDR3: CASSDTLIGRKNTEAFF. In nucleotides, the CDR3 is TGTGCCAGCAGTGACACCCTCATTGGCCGCAAGAACACTGAAGCTTTCTTT.

The chain uses TRBV5-1 and TRBJ2-2; D gene uncertain. V dropped 0 bases and J dropped 0 bases, with 6 bases sitting between them. There are 15 residues in the CDR3. Germline values: CDR1 SGHRS, CDR2 YFSETQ. DNA for the CDR3: TGCGCCAGCAGCTTGGTCCATGCGAACACCGGGGAGCTGTTTTTT. This encodes CASSLVHANTGELFF.

J is TRBJ1-4 and V is TRBV7-9; D ambiguous. CDR1 and CDR2 (germline): SEHNR, FQNEAQ (reference sequence). V lost 3 bases and J 8 bases, leaving 7 bases between the germline ends. The CDR3 sequence is 12 residues long. The chain's CDR3 is CASSFNGEKLFF. CDR3 coding DNA: TGTGCCAGCAGCTTCAACGGGGAAAAACTGTTTTTT.

The gene calls are TRBV19 and TRBJ1-2; the D gene is possibly TRBD1 (5 bases). CDR3 length: 13 amino acids. Germline V gene data show CDR1 as LNHDA and CDR2 as SQIVND (reference sequence). CDR3 in amino acids: CGTRGGGNYGYTF. The DNA for the CDR3 is TGTGGGACACGCGGGGGGGGAAACTATGGCTACACCTTC.

The rearrangement links TRBV11-1 to TRBJ2-7, with 9 bases that match TRBD1. CDR1 is SGHAT, CDR2 FQDESV, per germline (reference sequence). Unmatched junction bases numbered 6, after V lost 3 bases and J lost 6 bases. The CDR3 has 14 residues. DNA for the CDR3: TGTGCCAGCAGCTTCTTCGACAGGGGGTTCGAGCAGTACTTC. Encoded protein: CASSFFDRGFEQYF.

The chain couples TRBV9 to TRBJ1-6; no clear D gene. The CDR3 is made up of 13 amino acids. Trimming shortened V by 0 bases and J by 7 bases, and 5 bases separated the two germline ends. CDR1 and CDR2 (germline): SGDLS, YYNGEE. The CDR3 protein is CASSVVSNSPLHF. The CDR3 nucleotides are TGTGCCAGCAGCGTAGTTTCAAATTCACCCCTCCACTTT.

This sequence joins TRBV7-9 and TRBJ2-5, with 8 bases matching TRBD1. CDR3 length: 15 amino acids. CDR1 is SEHNR, CDR2 FQNEAQ, per germline (reference sequence). V trimming: 5 bases; J trimming: 3 bases; junction bases outside the gene matches: 8. The CDR3 nucleotides read TGTGCCAGCAGCCGTAGACAGGGGCGCGAAGAGACCCAGTACTTC. This encodes CASSRRQGREETQYF.

The V gene is TRBV5-1, the J gene TRBJ1-1, with 7 positions matching TRBD1. The CDR3 spans 12 residues. The J segment lost 8 bases and the V segment lost 4 bases, leaving 5 bases of the junction unmatched. Germline-derived CDR1 and CDR2 are SGHRS and YFSETQ. The CDR3 DNA reads as TGCGCCAGCAGCCAGGGACAGACAGAAGCTTTCTTT. Its translation: CASSQGQTEAFF.

The chain combines TRBV5-4 with TRBJ2-7, with a possible D match to TRBD2 (6 bases). In germline, CDR1 is SGHNT, CDR2 YYREEE (reference sequence). V was clipped by 3 bases and J by 7 bases, with 17 bases between them. The CDR3 sequence is 14 residues long. The CDR3 sequence: CASSSGAATREQYF. The CDR3 DNA sequence: TGTGCCAGCAGCTCGGGAGCGGCGACTAGGGAGCAGTACTTC. Together with reference TRBV5-4 and TRBJ2-7, the CDR3 gives the full variable domain: ETGVTQSPTHLIKTRGQQVTLRCSSQSGHNTVSWYQQALGQGPQFIFQYYREEENGRGNFPPRFSGLQFPNYSSELNVNALELDDSALYLCASSSGAATREQYFGPGTRLTVT.